This TCR beta chain was recovered during a study of OX40 agonist ivuxolimab in advanced cancers. Study observations and caveats: CD8+ T cells (on average) carried more expanded clones than CD4+ T cells. The antigen specificity of the peripheral T cells (those that were expanded) was not determined.

Produced via immunoSEQ multiplex PCR; TCRdb's table is partial and in-frame only. The repertoire holds 82,000 or so clones, with roughly nine tenths as singletons. Trimming took 1 base from V and 0 from J, leaving 5 bases between them. CDR3 length: 14 residues. The germline gives CDR1 SGHTA, CDR2 FQGNSA. On this clone: The antigen is unknown.

The sample consisted of CD4+ or CD8+ T cells sorted from blood, taken in a trial of the OX40 agonist ivuxolimab. V and J are TRBV7-2 and TRBJ2-3; D is uncertain. This clonotype originated in an adult with an advanced solid tumor such as melanoma, head and neck, liver or kidney cancer. Here the CDR3 reads CASSLVGSTDTQYF. The CDR3 DNA sequence: TGTGCCAGCAGCTTAGTGGGTAGCACAGATACGCAGTATTTT.